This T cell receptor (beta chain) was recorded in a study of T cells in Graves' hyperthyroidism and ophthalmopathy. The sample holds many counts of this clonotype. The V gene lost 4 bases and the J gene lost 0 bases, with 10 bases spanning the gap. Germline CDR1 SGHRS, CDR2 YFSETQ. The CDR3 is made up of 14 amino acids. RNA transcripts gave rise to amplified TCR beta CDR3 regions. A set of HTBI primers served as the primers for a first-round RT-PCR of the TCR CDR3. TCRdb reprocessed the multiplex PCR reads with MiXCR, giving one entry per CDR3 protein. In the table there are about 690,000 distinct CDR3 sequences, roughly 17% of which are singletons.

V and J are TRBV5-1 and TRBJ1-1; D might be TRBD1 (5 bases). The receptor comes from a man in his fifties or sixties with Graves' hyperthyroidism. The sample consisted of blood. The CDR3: CASSGGTVNTEAFF. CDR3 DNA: TGCGCCAGCAGCGGGGGGACGGTGAACACTGAAGCTTTCTTT.